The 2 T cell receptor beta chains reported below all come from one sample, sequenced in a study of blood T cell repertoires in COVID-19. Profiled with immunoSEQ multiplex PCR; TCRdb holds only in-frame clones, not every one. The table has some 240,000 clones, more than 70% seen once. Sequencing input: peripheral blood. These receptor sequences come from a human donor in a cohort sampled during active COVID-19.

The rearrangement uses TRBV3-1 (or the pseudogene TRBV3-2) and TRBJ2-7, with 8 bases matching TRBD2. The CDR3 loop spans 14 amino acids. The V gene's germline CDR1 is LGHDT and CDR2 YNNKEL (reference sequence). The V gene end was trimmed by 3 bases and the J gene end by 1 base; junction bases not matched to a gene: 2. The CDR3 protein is CASSHTSGSYEQYF. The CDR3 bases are TGTGCCAGCAGCCACACTAGCGGTTCCTACGAGCAGTACTTC.

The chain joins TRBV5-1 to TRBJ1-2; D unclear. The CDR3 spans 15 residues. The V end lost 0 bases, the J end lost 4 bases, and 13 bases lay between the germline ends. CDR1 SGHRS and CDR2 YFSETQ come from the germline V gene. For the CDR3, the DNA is TGCGCCAGCAGCTTGGCGGGGATATTGGGCTATGGCTACACCTTC. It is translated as CASSLAGILGYGYTF.